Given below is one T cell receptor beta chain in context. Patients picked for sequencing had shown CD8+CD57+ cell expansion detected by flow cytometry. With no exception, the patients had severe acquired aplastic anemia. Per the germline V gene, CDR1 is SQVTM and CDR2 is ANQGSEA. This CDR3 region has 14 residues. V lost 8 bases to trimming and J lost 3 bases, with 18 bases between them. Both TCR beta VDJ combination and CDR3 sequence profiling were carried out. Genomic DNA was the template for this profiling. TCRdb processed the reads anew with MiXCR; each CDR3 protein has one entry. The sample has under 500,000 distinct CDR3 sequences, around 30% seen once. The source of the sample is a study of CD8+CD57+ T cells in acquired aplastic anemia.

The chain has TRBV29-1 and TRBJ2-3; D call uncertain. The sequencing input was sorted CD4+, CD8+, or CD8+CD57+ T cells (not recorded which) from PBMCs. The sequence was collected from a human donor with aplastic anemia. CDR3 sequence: CSSGRAGATDTQYF. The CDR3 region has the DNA TGCAGCAGTGGTAGAGCAGGCGCTACAGATACGCAGTATTTT.